The subject of this entry is one T cell receptor (beta chain). Its specificity is unknown. 5'RACE with constant-segment primers yielded barcoded, UMI-tagged TCR alpha and TCR beta cDNA libraries. TCRdb re-called the 5' RACE reads with MiXCR, one entry per CDR3 protein. The data show nearly 110,000 distinct CDR3 sequences, with about 17% seen just once and roughly 27% held by the top ten. This entry belongs to a study of T-cell memory formation after mild COVID-19. As for the study in general: TCR clusters mostly belonged to single donors.

General observations from the study: Mainly in CM and EM were contracting CD4+ clones; CD8+ were in EMRA. Several responding clones turned up in pre-infection memory, indicating that cross-reactive memory may have taken part.

Germline CDR1 DFQATT, CDR2 SNEGSKA (reference sequence). The ends lost 0 bases at V and 3 bases at J; junction bases unmatched: 4. The CDR3 is made up of 14 amino acids. The origin of this receptor is an adult woman who had mild COVID-19 (a few samples of this study predate the infection). Cell type and time point are not known. The chain combines TRBV20-1 with TRBJ2-7; 8 positions agree with TRBD1. Sequences were obtained from PBMCs or a T cell subset sorted from them (not recorded which). The CDR3 bases are TGCAGTGCTAGAGATGGGGACAGGATCTACGAGCAGTACTTC. This codes for CSARDGDRIYEQYF.